Listed here are 25 T cell receptor beta chains from one sample, sequenced in a study of tumor-infiltrating lymphocytes in primary liver carcinoma. The researchers produced TCR beta cDNA from around 500 ng total RNA with a constant-region primer. Three nested multiplex PCR rounds of slightly modified ARM-PCR generated TCR beta libraries. Forward primers for TRBV1-TRBV30 and a C-beta reverse primer served the first two PCR rounds, at around 9 cycles each. TCRdb re-derived calls from the multiplex PCR reads in MiXCR, one entry per CDR3 protein. This sample has 99,000 or so distinct CDR3 sequences, with roughly 80% found just once. For each extraction, RNA and DNA were obtained together from 20-30 mg of unsorted bulk tissue. Sequenced sample: liver tumor tissue from sampling region 3. Subset described: tumor region T3, left-lateral pole. The receptor source for this set is a middle-aged man with primary liver carcinoma and hepatitis B virus infection.

There are many counts of this clonotype. The chain has TRBV7-9 and TRBJ2-7, with D possibly called TRBD1 or TRBD2 (5 bases each). Trimming pared 0 bases from V and 0 bases from J, leaving 12 bases between. The CDR3 has 16 amino acids. CDR1 is SEHNR and CDR2 is FQNEAQ in the germline V gene (reference sequence). CDR3 sequence reads: CASSLATGRDSYEQYF. CDR3 nucleotides: TGTGCCAGCAGCTTAGCAACAGGTCGGGACTCCTACGAGCAGTACTTC.

Worth noting for this clonotype: No conserved phenylalanine or tryptophan ends this CDR3, so it is likely a read error. This chain connects TRBV29-1 to TRBJ2-5, with D uncertain. V shed 5 bases and J shed 2 bases, with 6 bases lying between them. This CDR3 is 11 amino acids long. The germline V gene has CDR1 SQVTM and CDR2 ANQGSEA. The CDR3 nucleotides read TGCAGCGTTAGGCTTCAAGAGACCCAGTACTTA. This gives the protein CSVRLQETQYL.

Remarks on this clonotype: A much larger clone lies one base from this, so it may be a read error. V gene TRBV28 combines with J gene TRBJ2-7, with a possible D match to TRBD2 (6 bases). Germline CDR1 MDHEN, CDR2 SYDVKM. CDR3 length: 15 residues. The V end was cut by 2 bases, the J end by 1 base, with 12 bases between. CDR3 sequence (DNA): TGTGCCAGCAGTTTAATCAGTAGCGGTTCCTACGAGCAGTACTTC. This codes for CASSLISSGSYEQYF.

A note on this clonotype: The CDR3 end shows no conserved phenylalanine or tryptophan, and so a read error is likely. V is TRBV12-3 or TRBV12-4 and J is TRBJ2-1; the D is unclear. The CDR3 length is 14 residues. As DNA, the CDR3 is TGTTCCAGCAGTTTAGGCCCAGTTGACAATGAGCAGTTCTTA. As protein: CSSSLGPVDNEQFL.

This clonotype occurred once. Compared with germline, one end of the junction differs, possibly owing to a read error. The genes are TRBV30 and TRBJ1-1, with a possible D match to TRBD1 (5 bases). CDR1 and CDR2 (germline): GTSNPN, SVGIG (reference sequence). CDR3 length: 12 residues. CDR3 residues: CTWSVAGSEAFF. DNA of the CDR3: TGTACCTGGAGTGTCGCAGGGTCCGAGGCTTTCTTT.

As regards this clonotype: One junction end does not reproduce the germline sequence, and a read error may be involved. This rearrangement joins TRBV29-1 to TRBJ2-6; D perhaps matches TRBD1 (5 bases). Germline-derived CDR1 and CDR2 are SQVTM and ANQGSEA. The CDR3 loop spans 13 amino acids. The CDR3 loop reads CSIAGSGANFLTF. CDR3 nucleotide sequence: TGCAGCATTGCAGGGTCTGGGGCCAACTTCCTGACTTTC.

Turning to this clonotype: Germline and junction disagree at one end, which may indicate a read error. The chain couples TRBV5-1 to TRBJ2-5; TRBD2 aligns across 13 bases. Looked up from germline, CDR1 is SGHRS and CDR2 is YFSETQ. The CDR3 length is 15 residues. As DNA, the CDR3 is TGCACCAGCAACTACGGACTAGCGGGAGTTAAGACCCAGTACTTC. It specifies CTSNYGLAGVKTQYF.

This clonotype was counted only a few times. A much larger clone sits a single nucleotide away, making a read error possible. The chain uses TRBV14 and TRBJ2-1, with 10 bases matching TRBD2. Per germline, CDR1 SGHDN and CDR2 FVKESK. This CDR3 has 18 amino acids. The CDR3 coding sequence is TGTGCCAGCAACCAAGGGTTGTCTAGCGGGAGATCTAGGAATGAGCAGTTCTTC. It encodes CASNQGLSSGRSRNEQFF.

About this clonotype itself: A read error may account for a junction end that differs from germline. The chain couples TRBV5-5 to TRBJ1-1; no clear D. There are 13 residues in the CDR3. In germline, CDR1 is SGHKS, CDR2 YYEKEE (reference sequence). In DNA, the CDR3 is TGTGCCAGTAGCTTTGTGGTCTACACTGAAGCTTTGTTT. This translates into CASSFVVYTEALF.

The count of this clonotype is one. Mismatch with germline at one junction end may stem from a read error. The V call is TRBV11-1, the J call TRBJ2-4; 12 positions match TRBD2. The length of the CDR3 is 17 residues. Germline loops: CDR1 SGHAT, CDR2 FQDESV (reference sequence). In DNA form, the CDR3 reads TGTGCCAGCATCTATCCCAGGACTAGCGGGACCAAAAACACTCAGTACTTC. It translates to CASIYPRTSGTKNTQYF.

Note on this clonotype: A read error may account for a junction end that differs from germline. The genes are TRBV11-3 and TRBJ2-1, with 9 bases lining up with TRBD2. Germline CDR1 is SGHNT and CDR2 is YENEEA. This CDR3 is 16 amino acids long. CDR3 bases: TGTGCCAGCAGCCTCGATAGCGGGAGCGGGTACAATGAAGAGTTTTTC. It yields the protein CASSLDSGSGYNEEFF.

On this clonotype itself: The conserved closing phenylalanine or tryptophan is absent in this CDR3, likely reflecting a read error. V usage is TRBV11-2 and J usage is TRBJ2-5; D ambiguous. Germline-derived CDR1 and CDR2 are SGHAT and FQNNGV. The CDR3 length is 15 residues. The CDR3 spells CASSPVGLVPETQYS. CDR3 DNA sequence: TGTGCCAGCAGCCCCGTCGGGCTAGTCCCAGAGACTCAGTACTCA.

As concerns this clonotype: The junction departs from the called germline gene at one end, perhaps through a read error. The rearrangement uses TRBV11-1 and TRBJ1-2; unclear D gene. The CDR3 contains 13 residues. Germline CDR1 reads SGHAT; CDR2 reads FQDESV (reference sequence). CDR3 sequence reads: CTSSLVHNYSYTF. CDR3 coding DNA: TGTACCAGCAGCTTGGTCCATAACTACAGCTACACCTTC.

J is TRBJ2-7 and V is TRBV6-2 or TRBV6-3, with 7 bases identical to TRBD1. V was clipped by 10 bases and J by 1 base; unmatched bases: 16. There are 16 residues in the CDR3. Germline-derived CDR1 and CDR2 are MNHEY and SVGEGT. The CDR3 DNA sequence: TGTGCCATCGGGAAAGGGGGCCGATCTAGGTCCTACGAGCAGTACTTC. Encoded protein: CAIGKGGRSRSYEQYF.

Of note for this clonotype: One junction end does not reproduce the germline sequence, and a read error may be involved. V usage is TRBV5-1 and J usage is TRBJ2-1; D is unclear. The CDR3 loop spans 12 amino acids. Germline loops: CDR1 SGHRS, CDR2 YFSETQ. The CDR3 is CASSPEGNEKFF. The CDR3 region has the DNA TGTGCCAGCAGCCCCGAAGGCAATGAGAAGTTCTTC.

As to this clonotype: One junction end disagrees with the germline gene, perhaps due to a read error. The V and J genes are TRBV11-2 and TRBJ2-2, with D perhaps assigned TRBD1 or TRBD2 (5 bases each). Germline V gene sequence: CDR1 SGHAT, CDR2 FQNNGV. The CDR3 sequence is 14 residues long. CDR3 nucleotide sequence: TGTGTCAGCAGCACGGACTCGGACACCGAGGAGCTGTTTTTT. Its protein product is CVSSTDSDTEELFF.

About this clonotype: No conserved phenylalanine or tryptophan ends this CDR3, so it is likely a read error. This chain links TRBV6-6 with TRBJ2-7; no reliable D call. The ends were cut back, 2 bases at V and 2 bases at J, with 16 bases in the middle. CDR3 length equals 16 residues. Per the germline V gene, CDR1 is MNHNY and CDR2 is SVGAGI (reference sequence). The CDR3 bases are TGTGCCAGCAGTTACCCCGTAGCCGCCCGCACCTACGAGCAGTACATC. Its protein is CASSYPVAARTYEQYI.

As to this clonotype: This clone may be a read error of a much larger clone one base away. The genes are TRBV28 and TRBJ2-3; unclear D gene. CDR1 and CDR2 from the germline V gene are MDHEN and SYDVKM. The CDR3 loop spans 11 amino acids. CDR3 region: CASSSPDAQYF. The CDR3 region has the DNA TGTGCCAGCAGTTCCCCAGATGCGCAGTATTTT.

Comment on this clonotype: Without the conserved terminal phenylalanine or tryptophan, this CDR3 likely stems from a read error. This chain uses TRBV6-2 or TRBV6-3 with TRBJ2-2; D not certain. CDR3 length: 12 amino acids. The V gene's germline CDR1 is MNHEY and CDR2 SVGEGT. CDR3 sequence reads: CASRRGTGELFI. For the CDR3, the DNA is TGCGCCAGCAGGCGAGGAACCGGGGAGCTGTTTATT.

Notes on this clonotype: This may arise from a read error, as a much more abundant clone is one base away. The CDR3: CASSTSGIGWVETQYF. The CDR3 DNA reads as TGTGCCAGTAGTACTTCCGGGATAGGCTGGGTAGAGACCCAGTACTTC. The rearrangement joins TRBV19 to TRBJ2-5; weak D call: TRBD2 (5 bases). V was shortened by 4 bases and J by 4 bases, with 19 bases between the two germline ends. Germline values: CDR1 LNHDA, CDR2 SQIVND (reference sequence). The CDR3 runs to 16 residues.

In regard to this clonotype: The missing conserved phenylalanine or tryptophan at the end of this CDR3 makes a read error likely. This chain links TRBV5-1 with TRBJ2-1; tentative D call: TRBD1 (5 bases). Per the germline V gene, CDR1 is SGHRS and CDR2 is YFSETQ. CDR3 length: 12 amino acids. With 4 bases removed from V and 10 bases from J, the gap between germline ends came to 12 bases. The CDR3 region has the DNA TGCGCCAGCAGCGTGGTCAGGGCCGAGCAGTTCCTC. Translated, it gives CASSVVRAEQFL.

J is TRBJ2-7 and V is TRBV30; a weak D match, TRBD1 (6 bases). Germline V gene data show CDR1 as GTSNPN and CDR2 as SVGIG (reference sequence). The CDR3 runs to 16 residues. The V end lost 2 bases, the J end lost 7 bases, and 24 bases lay between the germline ends. As DNA, the CDR3 is TGTGCCTGGAGTCCACGCGGTGGACAGTCCTACTATGAGCAGTACTTC. It specifies CAWSPRGGQSYYEQYF.

With respect to this clonotype: The junction does not match germline at one end; this may be a read error. V and J are TRBV28 and TRBJ1-5; D might be TRBD1 (5 bases). The CDR3 is 17 residues long. CDR1 is MDHEN, CDR2 SYDVKM, per germline. CDR3 coding DNA: TGTGCCGGCAGTTTGGGGACCGATCCATATAGCAATCAGTCCCAGCATTTT. This codes for CAGSLGTDPYSNQSQHF.

J is TRBJ2-3 and V is TRBV10-3; D is possibly TRBD2 (6 bases). Germline V lookup: CDR1 ENHRY, CDR2 SYGVKD. The CDR3 covers 14 residues. The CDR3 DNA follows: TGTACCTTCAGTGACAGTCGGGGAGGAGATACGCAGTATTTT. It encodes CTFSDSRGGDTQYF.

This clonotype has just a few counts. The chain uses TRBV6-5 and TRBJ2-7; no reliable D call. The CDR3 extends over 13 amino acids. Germline CDR1 and CDR2: MNHEY and SVGAGI. Trimming pared 2 bases from V and 2 bases from J, leaving 7 bases between. The CDR3 sequence is CASSYPRPYEQYF. In DNA, the CDR3 is TGTGCCAGCAGTTACCCGAGGCCCTACGAGCAGTACTTC.